Listed below are T cell receptor beta chains from one sample, sequenced in a study of blood T cell repertoires in COVID-19. Profiling relied on immunoSEQ multiplex PCR, and the TCRdb table lists in-frame clones only, not all of them. The sample consists of about 190,000 clones, roughly 85% of them appearing once. The sequencing input was peripheral blood. The source of these receptors is a woman aged 70-85 years with acute or convalescent COVID-19. Each CDR3 is given with its conserved first and last residue. The order of the fields is clone size, D gene, J gene, V gene, CDR3 DNA, CDR3 protein. D genes are given only for firm matches. Clone size, where shown, is once, few, many, or a class for clones that have expanded.

. | . | TRBJ2-2 | TRBV2 | TGTGCCAGCAGCCCCAGGTTCACCGGGGAGCTGTTTTTT | CASSPRFTGELFF
. | TRBD1 | TRBJ2-7 | TRBV19 | TGTGCCAGTAGTATTGAAAATACAGGGGGCTTCGAGCAGTACTTC | CASSIENTGGFEQYF
. | . | TRBJ2-3 | TRBV2 | TGTGCCAGCAGTGAAAATCCGGCGGGAGATACGCAGTATTTT | CASSENPAGDTQYF
. | . | TRBJ1-2 | TRBV2 | TGTGCCGCGCCCGGACTCCAGGGGTTCGATGGCTACACCTTC | CAAPGLQGFDGYTF
once | . | TRBJ2-3 | TRBV5-1 | TGCGCCAGCAGCTTGGAAGCGACCGCAGATACGCAGTATTTT | CASSLEATADTQYF
. | . | TRBJ2-7 | TRBV3-1/TRBV3-2 | TGTGCCAGCAGGAACCAGGGGATAGACTACGAGCAGTACTTC | CASRNQGIDYEQYF
. | . | TRBJ1-5 | TRBV27 | TGTGCCAGCAGTTTTATCAATCAGCCCCAGCATTTT | CASSFINQPQHF
. | TRBD1 | TRBJ2-5 | TRBV7-9 | TGTGCCAGCAGCCGCGGTCGGGACAGGGGAGCAGAGACCCAGTACTTC | CASSRGRDRGAETQYF
. | TRBD1 | TRBJ2-7 | TRBV7-6 | TGTGCCAGCAGCAAGGACAGGGGACGATTCTACGAGCAGTACTTC | CASSKDRGRFYEQYF
few | . | TRBJ2-3 | TRBV29-1 | TGCAGCGTTGAGGATCCAAGCCCGGGTACAGATACGCAGTATTTT | CSVEDPSPGTDTQYF
. | . | TRBJ2-3 | TRBV7-9 | TGTGCCAGCAGCTTAGCCGGAGGTGCTAGCACAGATACGCAGTATTTT | CASSLAGGASTDTQYF
. | TRBD1 | TRBJ1-4 | TRBV2 | TGTGCCAGCAGGCCAGACAGGGGTACTAATGAAAAACTGTTTTTT | CASRPDRGTNEKLFF
. | TRBD1 | TRBJ2-7 | TRBV5-1 | TGCGCCAGCAGCTGGTCCGGGACAGCCCTCTACGAGCAGTACTTC | CASSWSGTALYEQYF
once | TRBD2 | TRBJ2-1 | TRBV5-1 | TGCGCCAGCAGTGTTGCGGGAGACCTCTCCTACAATGAGCAGTTCTTC | CASSVAGDLSYNEQFF
. | . | TRBJ1-1 | TRBV10-3 | TGTGCCATCAGTGAGGGTCGGGGGAAAGCTTTCTTT | CAISEGRGKAFF
. | . | TRBJ2-3 | TRBV24-1 | TGTGCCACCAGTGATTCTCGGGTCTTCTCAGATACGCAGTATTTT | CATSDSRVFSDTQYF
. | . | TRBJ2-5 | TRBV5-1 | TGCGCCAGCAGCTTGGAGCGCCAAGAGACCCAGTACTTC | CASSLERQETQYF
once | TRBD2 | TRBJ2-7 | TRBV4-2 | TGTGCCAGCAGCCAAGTTCCGGGACTAGCGGGAGGAGCCTACGAGCAGTACTTC | CASSQVPGLAGGAYEQYF
. | TRBD2 | TRBJ2-4 | TRBV6-5 | TGTGCCAGCCGAGCTAGCGGTGCCAAAAACATTCAGTACTTC | CASRASGAKNIQYF
. | . | TRBJ2-3 | TRBV24-1 | TGTGCCACCAGTGTAGCGTCTTCTGACCCGGGCCCCCCCCATACGCAGTATTTT | CATSVASSDPGPPHTQYF